The clone carrying this T cell receptor delta chain occurred a few times. TCRdb fed the RT-PCR reads into CATT to redo clone calling. The repertoire holds more than 2,000 delta-chain clones, 3% to 4.5% seen once, with around 40% in the top ten. This specimen comes from a study of gamma-delta T cells after stem cell transplantation. Between the trimmed V and J ends, which lost 0 bases and 1 base, there was a span of 11 bases. The CDR3 extends over 15 amino acids. The germline gives CDR1 GEAIGNYY, CDR2 EKD. The sample consisted of gamma-delta T cells. This chain joins TRDV2 and TRDJ1; D may be TRDD3 (6 bases). This receptor was obtained from a human donor. It is not recorded whose cells these are; they may come from a transplant donor. CDR3 sequence: CACDTPGGTTDKLIF. The CDR3 DNA reads TGTGCCTGTGACACCCCGGGGGGAACCACCGATAAACTCATCTTT.